This T cell receptor beta chain is from a study of sequential checkpoint blockade in melanoma. Study as a whole: After nivolumab or ipilimumab alone, around 24 patients had week-13 rebiopsies.

The sample's treatment: randomized to nivolumab then ipilimumab (arm A) or the reverse (arm B). Sequencing was performed with immunoSEQ multiplex PCR; in TCRdb, only in-frame clones are kept and a portion is missing. This repertoire shows fewer than 3,500 clones, roughly a fifth found once; its top ten account for around 16%. CDR3 length equals 17 residues. CDR1 is SGHDN, CDR2 FVKESK, per germline. V gave up 4 bases and J gave up 0 bases, with 13 bases separating them. The gene calls are TRBV14 and TRBJ2-6; no clear D gene. This TCR derives from a human patient with melanoma. Some clones in this sample may be carry-over from other donors' samples. Sequences were derived from tumor tissue (inferred from file names), sampled from a patient given nivolumab and ipilimumab in sequence. The CDR3 DNA reads TGTGCCAGCAGCCGACAAACGGGTTACTCTGGGGCCAACGTCCTGACTTTC. Translating gives CASSRQTGYSGANVLTF.